This paragraph covers one T cell receptor beta chain sequence. No antigen is known for it. The data derive from a study of T cell repertoires in cytomegalovirus infection. V lost 7 bases, J lost 4 bases, and 6 bases stayed unmatched. Germline V gene sequence: CDR1 SGHTA, CDR2 FQGNSA. CDR3 length equals 13 residues. TCRdb analysed the reads with MiXCR anew, one entry per CDR3 protein. Of about 50,000 distinct CDR3 sequences in the sample, 20% are singletons; the top ten hold roughly 78%. This sample comprised CD8+ T cells from cultured PBMCs, obtained from culture after CMV antigen stimulation. The TCR comes from a human donor in good health (CMV status not recorded). Some clones in this sample may be carry-over from other donors' samples. The chain combines TRBV7-2 with TRBJ1-2, with TRBD1 matching over 7 bases. The CDR3: CASTGWDSYGYTF. The CDR3 DNA sequence: TGTGCCAGCACCGGCTGGGACAGCTATGGCTACACCTTC.